This TCR beta chain was identified during a study of blood T cell repertoires in COVID-19. Germline CDR1 is SGHRS and CDR2 is YFSETQ. V was clipped by 5 bases and J by 3 bases; unmatched bases: 5. This CDR3 is built from 14 residues. Participants were aged about 18 to 100 years from around 26 US areas. The protocol was immunoSEQ multiplex PCR, while the TCRdb copy is restricted to in-frame clones and leaves out a portion. Of 250,000 or so clones in the sample, about 90% were seen once. The receptor was isolated from a woman aged 30 to 39 with acute COVID-19. The rearrangement uses TRBV5-1 and TRBJ2-7; 10 nucleotides match TRBD2. Sequenced: PBMCs or T cells enriched from blood (not recorded which). The CDR3 nucleotides are TGCGCCAGCAGATTAGCGGGAGGCCACTACGAGCAGTACTTC. Protein product: CASRLAGGHYEQYF.